The clone carrying this T cell receptor (beta chain) appeared a few times. Its antigen is unidentified. The data belong to a study of T cells in Graves' hyperthyroidism and ophthalmopathy. Study results and limitations: Within blood appeared most thyroid clonotypes that had expanded above 0.001.

Authors of the study amplified TCR beta CDR3 regions from RNA transcripts. The study used the HTBI primer set for a first-round RT-PCR of the TCR CDR3. TCRdb fed the multiplex PCR reads into MiXCR, producing one record per CDR3 protein. The sample includes 550,000 to 800,000 distinct CDR3 sequences, approximately 15% of them seen just once. Trimming took 3 bases from V and 4 from J; bases not matched to a gene: 11. This CDR3 is built from 17 residues. CDR1 and CDR2 (germline): MNHEY, SMNVEV (reference sequence). The sequence was obtained from a man aged 50 to 59 with Graves' hyperthyroidism. V is TRBV27 and J is TRBJ2-5, with 10 bases matching TRBD1. Sequenced sample: blood. For the CDR3, the DNA is TGTGCCAGCAGTTTGGTGACAGGGGGCGAGTTTGGAGAGACCCAGTACTTC. Its protein is CASSLVTGGEFGETQYF.